A selection of T cell receptor beta chains follows, all from one sample in a study of identical twins. TCRdb redid the calling of the 5' RACE reads with MiXCR, one entry per CDR3 protein. This table has hundreds of thousands of distinct CDR3 sequences, around 5.7% appearing once. The sample consisted of naive T cells sorted from blood. All receptors derive from a man aged 18-30 years in good health. The CDR3 runs from the conserved cysteine through the conserved F or W. The D gene is left open where the match is weak. The size of a clone is reported for some rows only, either as once, few or many, or as a class for expanded clones.

.,TRBV15,.,TRBJ2-5,14,CATSPRDSSQTQYF,TGTGCCACCAGCCCGCGGGACAGCTCGCAGACCCAGTACTTC
.,TRBV5-1,.,TRBJ2-4,17,CASSLNGQLLAKNIQYF,TGCGCCAGCAGCTTGAATGGACAGCTTCTAGCCAAAAACATTCAGTACTTC
few,TRBV27,.,TRBJ2-5,14,CASREQGLQETQYF,TGTGCCAGCAGGGAACAGGGCCTCCAAGAGACCCAGTACTTC
.,TRBV12-3/TRBV12-4,TRBD2,TRBJ2-7,14,CASGFLAGVFEQYF,TGTGCCAGCGGGTTCCTGGCGGGAGTATTCGAGCAGTACTTC
few,TRBV4-3,.,TRBJ1-6,13,CASSQEAGSPLHF,TGCGCCAGCAGCCAAGAGGCCGGGTCACCCCTCCACTTT
few,TRBV10-3,TRBD1,TRBJ2-2,18,CAISLNPGGTGDTGELFF,TGTGCCATCAGTCTTAACCCCGGTGGGACAGGGGATACCGGGGAGCTGTTTTTT
.,TRBV12-3/TRBV12-4,TRBD1,TRBJ2-1,16,CASSLTGTGKDNEQFF,TGTGCCAGCAGTTTAACCGGGACAGGGAAAGACAATGAGCAGTTCTTC
many,TRBV10-3,.,TRBJ2-3,15,CAISEMGKEGDTQYF,TGTGCCATCAGTGAGATGGGGAAGGAAGGAGATACGCAGTATTTT
many,TRBV12-3/TRBV12-4,.,TRBJ2-3,15,CASSLPGQWEDTQYF,TGTGCCAGCAGTTTACCCGGACAGTGGGAGGATACGCAGTATTTT
.,TRBV24-1,TRBD1,TRBJ2-7,12,CATSGQGYEQYF,TGTGCCACCAGTGGACAGGGCTACGAGCAGTACTTC
many,TRBV29-1,TRBD1,TRBJ1-2,13,CSVDAGGAYGYTF,TGCAGCGTTGACGCAGGGGGCGCGTATGGCTACACCTTC
.,TRBV7-2,TRBD1,TRBJ2-1,15,CASRSDRGSYNEQFF,TGTGCCAGCAGATCGGACAGGGGGTCCTACAATGAGCAGTTCTTC
many,TRBV25-1,TRBD2,TRBJ2-1,15,CASSEALAVRHEQFF,TGTGCCAGCAGTGAAGCACTAGCGGTCCGGCATGAGCAGTTCTTC
many,TRBV5-1,TRBD2,TRBJ2-1,15,CASSSGLAGINEQFF,TGCGCCAGCAGCTCGGGACTAGCGGGAATCAATGAGCAGTTCTTC
.,TRBV7-3,TRBD1,TRBJ1-2,16,CASSLPGTVRSSGYTF,TGTGCCAGCAGCTTACCCGGGACAGTCAGATCGTCTGGCTACACCTTC
many,TRBV11-2,.,TRBJ1-5,18,CASSLVSGGARRNQPQHF,TGTGCCAGCAGCTTAGTCTCCGGGGGCGCTAGGCGCAATCAGCCCCAGCATTTT
few,TRBV5-1,.,TRBJ2-3,18,CASTPLSRRASDTDTQYF,TGCGCCAGCACCCCCCTTAGTCGGCGGGCCAGCGACACAGATACGCAGTATTTT
.,TRBV20-1,.,TRBJ2-6,18,CSARDRGSLVPGANVLTF,TGCAGTGCTAGAGATCGGGGGAGTTTAGTCCCTGGGGCCAACGTCCTGACTTTC
many,TRBV5-1,TRBD1,TRBJ2-7,13,CASSMGQANEQYF,TGCGCCAGCAGCATGGGACAGGCCAACGAGCAGTACTTC
few,TRBV7-9,.,TRBJ1-1,15,CASSPTGNLNTEAFF,TGTGCCAGCAGCCCTACAGGAAACCTGAACACTGAAGCTTTCTTT
few,TRBV12-3/TRBV12-4,.,TRBJ1-3,13,CASSLSTGNTIYF,TGTGCCAGCAGCCTCTCTACAGGAAACACCATATATTTT
.,TRBV2,.,TRBJ2-1,8,CASGREFF,TGTGCCAGCGGGCGGGAGTTCTTC
many,TRBV20-1,TRBD2,TRBJ2-1,13,CSADRSRGDEQFF,TGCAGTGCAGACAGATCCCGGGGGGATGAGCAGTTCTTC
few,TRBV6-1,TRBD1,TRBJ2-5,15,CASSPPGQAGETQYF,TGTGCCAGCAGTCCACCGGGACAGGCTGGGGAGACCCAGTACTTC
few,TRBV20-1,TRBD1,TRBJ1-2,15,CSARDPGPGGYGYTF,TGCAGTGCTAGAGACCCGGGACCAGGGGGCTATGGCTACACCTTC
many,TRBV29-1,.,TRBJ2-7,12,CSVVSYSYEQYF,TGCAGCGTTGTGTCTTACTCCTACGAGCAGTACTTC
many,TRBV6-2/TRBV6-3,.,TRBJ1-5,12,CASQVSNQPQHF,TGTGCCAGCCAGGTTAGCAATCAGCCCCAGCATTTT
many,TRBV6-1,.,TRBJ2-3,16,CASSHGLQSSTDTQYF,TGTGCCAGCAGTCACGGGCTCCAATCTAGCACAGATACGCAGTATTTT
many,TRBV28,TRBD2,TRBJ2-7,15,CASRGLAGGFYEQYF,TGTGCCAGCAGAGGACTAGCGGGTGGTTTCTACGAGCAGTACTTC
.,TRBV3-1,TRBD2,TRBJ2-1,15,CASSQDLLAGNEQFF,TGTGCCAGCAGCCAAGATCTGCTAGCGGGAAATGAGCAGTTCTTC
many,TRBV2,.,TRBJ2-4,12,CASSKEGNIQYF,TGTGCCAGCAGCAAGGAGGGGAACATTCAGTACTTC
few,TRBV7-2,.,TRBJ2-5,14,CASSAWKQQETQYF,TGTGCCAGCAGCGCCTGGAAGCAACAAGAGACCCAGTACTTC
few,TRBV24-1,TRBD1,TRBJ2-5,15,CATSDRQGFQETQYF,TGTGCCACCAGTGATCGACAGGGCTTCCAAGAGACCCAGTACTTC
.,TRBV7-9,TRBD1,TRBJ1-5,16,CASSLVWDSNYQPQHF,TGTGCCAGCAGCTTAGTTTGGGACAGCAATTATCAGCCCCAGCATTTT
.,TRBV6-2/TRBV6-3,.,TRBJ2-7,11,CASSQRHEQYF,TGTGCCAGCAGTCAGAGGCACGAGCAGTACTTC
many,TRBV7-9,.,TRBJ1-1,13,CASSAEAFTEAFF,TGTGCCAGCAGCGCGGAGGCGTTCACTGAAGCTTTCTTT
.,TRBV28,TRBD1,TRBJ2-3,12,CATGQDPDTQYF,TGTGCCACAGGACAGGACCCAGATACGCAGTATTTT
many,TRBV7-9,TRBD2,TRBJ2-1,16,CASSAGRLATIGEQFF,TGTGCCAGCAGCGCAGGCCGACTAGCTACAATAGGTGAGCAGTTCTTC
.,TRBV12-3/TRBV12-4,TRBD1,TRBJ1-1,14,CASNSGGSSSEAFF,TGTGCCAGCAACTCAGGGGGTTCTAGTAGTGAAGCTTTCTTT
few,TRBV4-1,.,TRBJ1-5,15,CASSDISVSNQPQHF,TGCGCCAGCAGCGATATTTCTGTAAGCAATCAGCCCCAGCATTTT
many,TRBV27,TRBD2,TRBJ2-3,16,CASSPLGLASTDTQYF,TGTGCCAGCAGTCCCCTGGGACTAGCTAGCACAGATACGCAGTATTTT
.,TRBV29-1,TRBD2,TRBJ2-2,14,CSVARTSGTGELFF,TGCAGCGTTGCTAGGACTAGCGGCACCGGGGAGCTGTTTTTT
many,TRBV12-3/TRBV12-4,.,TRBJ2-7,14,CASSPLGDSYEQYF,TGTGCCAGCAGCCCCCTGGGAGACTCCTACGAGCAGTACTTC
.,TRBV6-5,.,TRBJ2-5,15,CASSYSTAYQETQYF,TGTGCCAGCAGTTACTCGACAGCGTACCAAGAGACCCAGTACTTC
many,TRBV7-2,TRBD1,TRBJ1-1,15,CASSPRDRGSTEAFF,TGTGCCAGCAGCCCCCGGGACAGGGGATCCACTGAAGCTTTCTTT